The present T cell receptor (beta chain) was sequenced within a study of OX40 agonist ivuxolimab in advanced cancers. A note on the overall study: The costimulatory receptor OX40 (CD134) was targeted by ivuxolimab, a fully human IgG2 agonistic monoclonal antibody. The paper covers the monotherapy dose-escalation part of the phase I ivuxolimab trial, which included N ≈ 54 patients. Peripheral TCRbeta sequencing was intended to test whether TCR sequence diversity was altered and clonal T-cell expansion was caused by ivuxolimab. Intravenous ivuxolimab was administered to patients every 2 weeks at six dose levels: 0.01, 0.1, 0.3, 1.5, 3 and 10 mg/kg. Prior anti-PD-1, anti-PD-L1 or anti-CTLA-4 therapy was permitted, and about 40% of dose-escalation patients had received checkpoint inhibitors. Of the roughly 54 patients in dose escalation, some 20 had hepatocellular carcinoma, around 15 had melanoma, 9 had renal cell carcinoma and 9 had head and neck cancer. Partial responses occurred in three dose-escalation patients: two with cutaneous melanoma and one with hepatocellular carcinoma. In the dose-escalation cohort, 82.7% of patients were male, and the mean age was approximately 55 years, with a range of about 23 to 80.

Patients with a history of autoimmune disease or receiving systemic immunosuppression were excluded from the trial. Peripheral blood for TCR sequencing was drawn from every dose cohort at baseline, at cycle 4 day 1 and at cycle 7 day 1. Samples were obtained from an open-label, multicenter, first-in-human phase I dose-escalation trial of ivuxolimab. Adults with locally advanced or metastatic melanoma, renal cell carcinoma, hepatocellular carcinoma or head and neck squamous cell carcinoma were enrolled in the trial. CD4+ and CD8+ T cells were sorted separately from peripheral blood before TCR sequencing. Broad study findings and their caveats: After ivuxolimab, CD8+ T cells had more expanded clones than CD4+ T cells on average. The antigen specificity of the clonally expanded peripheral T cells was not determined. Partial responders in the 0.1-3.0 mg/kg groups had among the lowest normalized peripheral clonal expansion, especially among CD8+ T cells. Low levels of normalized T-cell clonal expansion were also seen in some patients who did not respond. Clonal expansion of both CD4+ and CD8+ blood T cells was observed from baseline to week 6 at doses 0.1 to 3.0 mg/kg.

Comments on this clone: The antigen it binds to is not known. No much larger clonotype is one base removed from it; base qualities were not supplied.

For CDR1 and CDR2, the germline V gene lists SGHDT and YYEEEE. Trimming removed 3 bases from V and 5 bases from J, leaving 5 bases between the germline ends. The CDR3, from cysteine to phenylalanine, totals 11 residues. The kept DNA is CDR3 alone, 33 bases in frame from the first base. For sequencing of the TCRbeta CDR3 region, genomic DNA was extracted from the sorted cells. TCRbeta CDR3 regions were sequenced using the immunoSEQ Assay. Imported from immuneACCESS, the table was reduced by TCRdb to in-frame sequences with V and J called. These copies leave out some clones; in studies compared against another copy, an unresolved V gene accounts for under half, and the cause of the remainder is not known. The sample table records around 98,000 clones; 70% to 90% of these occur just once. The top ten hold roughly 0.5% of the sample.

Specimen: CD4+ or CD8+ T cells sorted from blood, collected in a trial of the OX40 agonist ivuxolimab. The TCR was taken from an adult with an advanced solid tumor such as melanoma, head and neck, liver or kidney cancer. In this chain, TRBV5-6 is recombined with TRBJ2-5; no D segment can be confidently identified. In nucleotide form, the sequence is TGTGCCAGCAGCTCCTGGGAGACCCAGTACTTC. Translation gives CASSSWETQYF.